Listed here is a single T cell receptor (beta chain). These data are taken from a study of blood T cell repertoires in COVID-19. Study in general: Donors in the United States, Italy and Spain gave samples during acute or convalescent COVID-19. PBMCs, B-cell-depleted T cells, or T cells provided the cDNA or gDNA that made up the material.

In the study's own analysis: Reference gene primer amplification gave nucleated cell count estimates. TCRdb keeps only in-frame clones here, not all; method: immunoSEQ multiplex PCR. V and J calls and clone size come straight from that table; D and trimming were deduced from the DNA. The sample yields fewer than 200,000 clones, 84% seen once. Germline CDR1 reads MNHEY; CDR2 reads SVGAGI. The trim removed 6 bases at V and 5 bases at J, leaving 8 bases unmatched. There are 14 residues in the CDR3. Sample: peripheral blood. This clonotype originated in a human donor in a cohort sampled during active COVID-19. The V gene is TRBV6-5, the J gene TRBJ1-2, with TRBD1 matching 8 bases. The CDR3 DNA is TGTGCCAGCAGGAATCCGACAGGGGTTTATGGCTACACCTTC. This sequence encodes CASRNPTGVYGYTF.